This T cell receptor beta chain comes out of a study of cytomegalovirus exposure and HLA in healthy donors. Overall study context: There were around 390 genotyped donors. Of these, 75% to 85% fell in the genetic ancestry cluster associated with self-reported Caucasian donors. Study-wide results and caveats: In a later analysis, donors in an Asian-associated ancestry cluster reportedly had fewer N-insertions in productive TCRs than the cohort mean. Cytomegalovirus-associated status was assigned to 150 or so TCR beta chains. While the bulk of TCR sequences proved rare, some public TCRs turned up in many donors.

This CDR3 spans 16 amino acids. Germline V CDR1 and CDR2: MGHRA, YSYEKL. Trimming left V 2 bases short and J 3 bases short, with 14 bases between. In regard to this clone: Its antigen remains unknown.

The PCR contained 60 Vbeta and 13 Jbeta primers. Clones were sequenced by immunoSEQ multiplex PCR, and TCRdb holds only the in-frame ones, with some missing. This table holds about 160,000 clones, roughly 76% found once. Sequences were obtained from PBMCs. The origin of this receptor is a woman between 45 and 65 years old in good health and CMV-seronegative. This chain uses TRBV4-1 with TRBJ2-1; D is perhaps TRBD2 (5 bases). As DNA, the CDR3 is TGCGCCAGCAGCCAACGAGGGTTAGGGCTCTACAATGAGCAGTTCTTC. As protein: CASSQRGLGLYNEQFF.